These 6 T cell receptor beta chains came from one sample sequenced in a study of T cells in localized non-small cell lung cancer (dated by TCRdb to about 2020). Receptor amplification or capture employed the immunoSEQ multiplex PCR assay. TCRdb took this table from immuneACCESS and kept in-frame rearrangements with V and J called. Such tables lack part of the clones; where checked against another copy, unresolved V genes explain under half of the gap, and the rest is unexplained. Present in this sample are tens of thousands of clones, around 81% of which were seen just once. Together, the top ten hold 8.5% to 10% of the sample. The sample here was peripheral blood, taken before any cancer treatment. All receptors derive from a female donor aged 60 or older with stage I lung adenocarcinoma.

The chain has TRBV18 and TRBJ2-7; 12 positions agree with TRBD1. The germline V gene encodes CDR1 KGHSH and CDR2 LQKENI. The CDR3 loop spans 16 amino acids. V gave up 2 bases and J gave up 4 bases; unmatched junction bases: 6. The CDR3 sequence: CASSPMSGQGAYEQYF. CDR3 nucleotides: TGTGCCAGCTCACCAATGTCGGGACAGGGGGCTTACGAGCAGTACTTC. The variable domain in full, completed from reference TRBV18 and TRBJ2-7, reads NAGVMQNPRHLVRRRGQEARLRCSPMKGHSHVYWYRQLPEEGLKFMVYLQKENIIDESGMPKERFSAEFPKEGPSILRIQQVVRGDSAAYFCASSPMSGQGAYEQYFGPGTRLTVT.

This sequence joins TRBV19 and TRBJ1-1, with a weak D call TRBD1 (6 bases). V was clipped by 6 bases and J by 11 bases, with 16 bases between them. CDR1 is LNHDA and CDR2 is SQIVND in the germline V gene (reference sequence). The CDR3 has 12 residues. CDR3 in amino acids: CASRRTAWEAFF. The CDR3 bases are TGTGCCAGTAGGCGGACAGCATGGGAGGCTTTCTTT. Supplemented by reference TRBV19 and TRBJ1-1, the full variable domain reads DGGITQSPKYLFRKEGQNVTLSCEQNLNHDAMYWYRQDPGQGLRLIYYSQIVNDFQKGDIAEGYSVSREKKESFPLTVTSAQKNPTAFYLCASRRTAWEAFFGQGTRLTVV.

The rearrangement uses TRBV4-3 and TRBJ2-7; 7 bases are a match to TRBD1. After removal of 0 bases from V and 6 bases from J, the junction contained 5 bases not matched to a gene. The CDR3 length is 14 residues. Germline CDR1 is LGHNA and CDR2 is YSLEER. The CDR3 nucleotides are TGCGCCAGCAGCCAAGATCCGACAGGGAGCGAGCAGTACTTC. This sequence encodes CASSQDPTGSEQYF.

This clone has a single count. For the CDR3, the DNA is TGTGCCAGTAGTAGAAAGGGCGCAGATACGCAGTATTTT. Encoded protein: CASSRKGADTQYF. V usage is TRBV19 and J usage is TRBJ2-3; D remains unclear. Trimming shortened V by 4 bases and J by 4 bases, and 9 bases separated the two germline ends. CDR1 is LNHDA, CDR2 SQIVND, per germline (reference sequence). CDR3 length equals 13 residues.

This clone was observed a single time. The gene calls are TRBV27 and TRBJ1-5; 12 bases are shared with TRBD1. This CDR3 contains 15 residues. The V gene end was trimmed by 5 bases and the J gene end by 7 bases; junction bases not matched to a gene: 6. Germline V gene sequence: CDR1 MNHEY, CDR2 SMNVEV (reference sequence). The CDR3 loop reads CASSQGQGAGQPQHF. The CDR3 bases are TGTGCCAGCAGTCAGGGACAGGGGGCTGGGCAGCCCCAGCATTTT.

The chain links TRBV15 to TRBJ2-1; 9 nucleotides align to TRBD2. V lost 0 bases, J lost 0 bases, and 18 bases stayed unmatched. Germline V CDR1 and CDR2: LNHNV, YYDKDF (reference sequence). There are 22 residues in the CDR3. The CDR3 reads CATSRDSGRLADAPNSYNEQFF. DNA for the CDR3: TGTGCCACCAGCAGAGATTCGGGGAGACTAGCGGACGCCCCGAACTCCTACAATGAGCAGTTCTTC.